These 16 T cell receptor beta chains were sequenced from one sample in a study of PD-1 blockade in classical Hodgkin lymphoma. The repertoire was sequenced with immunoSEQ multiplex PCR; TCRdb's copy has only in-frame clones and lacks some. This sample has some 45,000 clones, with roughly 73% found just once. Time point in this sample: cycle 4 day 1 (C4D1), after 6 weeks of nivolumab. With no exception, relapse followed autologous stem cell transplantation in all patients, and brentuximab vedotin exposure varied. The sequenced sample was peripheral blood mononuclear cells (PBMCs), obtained before the fourth cycle of nivolumab. These receptors were collected from a human donor with classical Hodgkin lymphoma.

The chain is built from TRBV18 and TRBJ1-1; tentative D call: TRBD1 (5 bases). The CDR3 length is 15 residues. The germline V gene has CDR1 KGHSH and CDR2 LQKENI. Trimming took off 3 bases at V and 3 bases at J, with 14 bases between the two ends. The CDR3 reads CASSPGMGDYTEAFF. The CDR3 bases are TGTGCCAGCTCACCGGGGATGGGGGATTACACTGAAGCTTTCTTT.

The J gene is TRBJ2-3, the V gene TRBV9, with 7 bases lining up with TRBD2. The ends lost 3 bases at V and 2 bases at J; junction bases unmatched: 9. The V gene's germline CDR1 is SGDLS and CDR2 YYNGEE. This CDR3 has 16 amino acids. CDR3 DNA: TGTGCCAGCAGCGCGCGAGGCGGGGGACTCACAGATACGCAGTATTTT. As protein: CASSARGGGLTDTQYF.

The chain links TRBV29-1 to TRBJ1-2; D not resolved. CDR1 SQVTM and CDR2 ANQGSEA come from the germline V gene. V was clipped by 2 bases and J by 2 bases, with 9 bases between them. The CDR3 is 13 residues long. The CDR3 spells CSVELTQNYGYTF. Here the CDR3 DNA reads TGCAGCGTTGAATTAACGCAAAACTATGGCTACACCTTC.

The sample holds one count of this clone. The V call is TRBV6-6, the J call TRBJ1-2; unclear D gene. Germline V gene data show CDR1 as MNHNY and CDR2 as SVGAGI (reference sequence). The V and J ends lost 6 bases and 5 bases respectively, with 7 bases between them. The CDR3 is made up of 11 amino acids. The CDR3 DNA sequence: TGTGCCAGCAGCGGACGGTATGGCTACACCTTC. Protein: CASSGRYGYTF.

The genes are TRBV7-9 and TRBJ1-6, with 11 bases lining up with TRBD1. CDR1 is SEHNR, CDR2 FQNEAQ, per germline (reference sequence). The CDR3 is 18 amino acids. J was trimmed by 5 bases and V by 6 bases; bases with no gene match: 12. CDR3 DNA sequence: TGTGCCAGCAGTTCCGGGACAGGGGGAACATTCGATAATTCACCCCTCCACTTT. Its translation is CASSSGTGGTFDNSPLHF.

The J gene is TRBJ2-7, the V gene TRBV28, with D perhaps TRBD2 (5 bases). V was cut by 9 bases and J by 5 bases, with 17 bases left in between. The CDR3 contains 13 residues. CDR1 is MDHEN, CDR2 SYDVKM, per germline. This chain's CDR3 is CASLAVGGDEQYF. The DNA for the CDR3 is TGTGCCAGTCTGGCGGTTGGAGGCGACGAGCAGTACTTC.

The sample holds a few counts of this clone. The chain employs TRBV2 and TRBJ2-7; D unresolved. The CDR3 consists of 11 residues. Trimming stripped 2 bases from V and 12 bases from J, with 11 bases between. Germline V gene data show CDR1 as SNHLY and CDR2 as FYNNEI. In DNA, the CDR3 is TGTGCCAGCAGTGAACAGACAAGCCTGTACTTC. Protein product: CASSEQTSLYF.

CDR3 bases: TGTGCCAGCTCACTCCGGGGGGGTGAGACCCAGTACTTC. Translated, it gives CASSLRGGETQYF. This chain joins TRBV18 and TRBJ2-5; TRBD2 matches 8 bases. This CDR3 is built from 13 residues. Germline CDR1 and CDR2: KGHSH and LQKENI. J lost 5 bases, V lost 4 bases, and 3 bases had no gene match. The full variable domain, its missing parts supplied by reference TRBV18 and TRBJ2-5, is NAGVMQNPRHLVRRRGQEARLRCSPMKGHSHVYWYRQLPEEGLKFMVYLQKENIIDESGMPKERFSAEFPKEGPSILRIQQVVRGDSAAYFCASSLRGGETQYFGPGTRLLVL.

This chain connects TRBV27 to TRBJ2-7; D may be TRBD2 (7 bases). Germline loops: CDR1 MNHEY, CDR2 SMNVEV (reference sequence). CDR3 length: 12 residues. The V gene lost 6 bases and the J gene lost 4 bases, with 10 bases spanning the gap. In DNA form, the CDR3 reads TGTGCCAGCAGGGGAGGGGGATACGAGCAGTACTTC. This codes for CASRGGGYEQYF.

The J gene is TRBJ1-6, the V gene TRBV19; TRBD1 might be the D (6 bases). From germline, CDR1 is LNHDA and CDR2 SQIVND (reference sequence). The CDR3 is 17 residues long. V lost 2 bases and J 7 bases, leaving 18 bases between the germline ends. CDR3 sequence reads: CASSIISGVQGNSPLHF. The CDR3 nucleotides are TGTGCCAGTAGTATAATTTCAGGGGTACAGGGAAATTCACCCCTCCACTTT.

This CDR3 reads CASSLGQGLETQYF. CDR3 DNA: TGCGCCAGCAGCTTGGGACAGGGGTTGGAGACCCAGTACTTC. The gene calls are TRBV5-1 and TRBJ2-5; 8 bases are a match to TRBD1. V was pared by 0 bases and J by 5 bases, with 3 bases of the junction left unmatched. The CDR3 has 14 residues. The V gene's germline CDR1 is SGHRS and CDR2 YFSETQ.

The rearrangement links TRBV7-2 to TRBJ1-4; 7 bases agree with TRBD1. V lost 5 bases to trimming and J lost 4 bases; unmatched junction nucleotides: 7. This CDR3 is 15 amino acids long. Germline assignment: CDR1 SGHTA and CDR2 FQGNSA. The CDR3 DNA follows: TGTGCCAGCAGCCCTTGGACAGGCATTAATGAAAAACTGTTTTTT. Its translation is CASSPWTGINEKLFF.

J is TRBJ1-5 and V is TRBV10-3; no clear D gene. The V gene's germline CDR1 is ENHRY and CDR2 SYGVKD. This CDR3 spans 15 amino acids. Trimming removed 3 bases at V and 2 bases at J, with 11 bases between. Here the CDR3 reads CAISDREFGNQPQHF. CDR3 nucleotides: TGTGCCATCAGTGATAGGGAGTTCGGCAATCAGCCCCAGCATTTT.

The chain links TRBV10-3 to TRBJ1-1; weak D call: TRBD1 (5 bases). Germline V gene lookup returns CDR1 ENHRY and CDR2 SYGVKD. CDR3 size: 16 residues. V was clipped by 7 bases and J by 1 base, with 19 bases between them. In nucleotides, the CDR3 is TGTGCCATCACGAGGAGACAGTTGGATGGGAACACTGAAGCTTTCTTT. Amino acids: CAITRRQLDGNTEAFF.

This clone was found a few times. V is TRBV7-9 and J is TRBJ2-1, with a weak D call TRBD1 (6 bases). Looked up from germline, CDR1 is SEHNR and CDR2 is FQNEAQ (reference sequence). Trimming stripped 5 bases from V and 6 bases from J, with 11 bases between. This CDR3 spans 13 amino acids. CDR3 coding DNA: TGTGCCAGCAGCCTACAGGGATTCAATGAGCAGTTCTTC. It translates to CASSLQGFNEQFF.

This chain links TRBV7-6 with TRBJ2-5; the match to TRBD1 covers 7 bases. The CDR3 is 13 residues long. Germline V gene data show CDR1 as SGHVS and CDR2 as FNYEAQ. V lost 5 bases to trimming and J lost 4 bases; unmatched junction nucleotides: 4. The CDR3 spells CASSRQGGETQYF. Written as DNA, the CDR3 is TGTGCCAGCAGCCGACAGGGTGGAGAGACCCAGTACTTC.